This passage covers 29 T cell receptor beta chains from one sample sequenced in a study of tumor-infiltrating lymphocytes in primary liver carcinoma. Production of TCR beta cDNA used 400 to 600 ng total RNA together with a constant-region primer. Nested multiplex PCR, run for three rounds with slightly modified ARM-PCR, yielded TCR beta libraries. Use of TRBV1-TRBV30 forward primers with a C-beta reverse primer characterized the first two PCR rounds, which lasted 10 cycles each. One entry per CDR3 protein, called by TCRdb with MiXCR from the multiplex PCR reads. The repertoire consists of about 120,000 distinct CDR3 sequences, with nearly 70% occurring once and the leading ten covering over 6.5%. From around 20-30 mg of unsorted bulk tissue, DNA and RNA were co-extracted together. Sequencing input: tumor-adjacent normal liver tissue. These receptors came from a woman aged 60-75 years with primary liver carcinoma and hepatitis B virus infection.

The table lists this clonotype with a count of one. The chain links TRBV5-1 to TRBJ1-4, with unresolved D. Germline V gives CDR1 SGHRS, CDR2 YFSETQ. Trimming removed 6 bases from V and 3 bases from J, with 12 bases in between. The CDR3 has 14 amino acids. The CDR3 coding sequence is TGCGCCAGCAACTCCGGGGAAGCTAATGAAAAACTGTTTTTT. Its protein is CASNSGEANEKLFF.

Many counts were recorded for this clonotype. The chain uses TRBV28 and TRBJ2-2; TRBD2 is a possible D gene (6 bases). The germline V gene encodes CDR1 MDHEN and CDR2 SYDVKM. The ends were cut back, 8 bases at V and 8 bases at J, with 21 bases in the middle. The CDR3 consists of 15 residues. In nucleotides, the CDR3 is TGTGCCAGCGGCGGTCTAGCGATCCCCGAAGGGGAGCTGTTTTTT. This gives the protein CASGGLAIPEGELFF.

This clonotype was counted a single time. A read error may be the cause here, since a much bigger clone is one base away. This chain uses TRBV5-6 with TRBJ2-1; the D is unclear. The CDR3 loop spans 17 amino acids. Germline-derived CDR1 and CDR2 are SGHDT and YYEEEE. V shed 4 bases and J shed 3 bases, with 20 bases lying between them. As DNA, the CDR3 is TGTGCCAGCAGCATATCCCTCGGCGACCGATTCTACAATGAGCAGTTCTTC. Protein: CASSISLGDRFYNEQFF.

This chain joins TRBV11-3 and TRBJ2-1; 9 nucleotides align to TRBD2. The germline gives CDR1 SGHNT, CDR2 YENEEA. Trimming cost V 3 bases and J 10 bases; bases outside gene matches: 16. The CDR3 is 17 amino acids. The CDR3 spells CASSFHVFAGGPDEQFF. For the CDR3, the DNA is TGTGCCAGCAGCTTTCACGTATTTGCGGGAGGGCCCGACGAGCAGTTCTTC. The complete variable domain, with remaining parts taken from reference TRBV11-3 and TRBJ2-1, reads EAGVVQSPRYKIIEKKQPVAFWCNPISGHNTLYWYLQNLGQGPELLIRYENEEAVDDSQLPKDRFSAERLKGVDSTLKIQPAELGDSAVYLCASSFHVFAGGPDEQFFGPGTRLTVL.

The chain couples TRBV7-9 to TRBJ2-3; 11 positions agree with TRBD2. CDR3 length: 16 amino acids. Germline V gives CDR1 SEHNR, CDR2 FQNEAQ (reference sequence). V shed 5 bases and J 2 bases; nucleotides not matched to a gene: 6. Here the CDR3 DNA reads TGTGCCAGCAGCCTATTACTAGCGGGAGCCACAGATACGCAGTATTTT. It translates to CASSLLLAGATDTQYF.

With regard to this clonotype: One end of the junction does not line up with germline, which may come from a read error. V gene TRBV6-6 combines with J gene TRBJ2-3; D is possibly TRBD2 (5 bases). In germline, CDR1 is MNHNY, CDR2 SVGAGI (reference sequence). The CDR3 extends over 12 amino acids. The CDR3 DNA follows: TGTGCTAGCAGTCTCGAGGGAGATAAGCAGTATTTT. This codes for CASSLEGDKQYF.

There are a few counts of this clonotype. The genes are TRBV28 and TRBJ2-7, with TRBD2 as a possible D gene (7 bases). With 10 bases removed from V and 0 bases from J, the gap between germline ends came to 19 bases. Germline values: CDR1 MDHEN, CDR2 SYDVKM. The CDR3 totals 15 residues. The CDR3 DNA follows: TGTGCCAACACTGAAGGAGGGGGGGTCTCCTACGAGCAGTACTTC. Translation gives CANTEGGGVSYEQYF.

This clonotype has at least ten counts. The chain recombines TRBV12-5 with TRBJ2-7; weak D call: TRBD2 (5 bases). The CDR3 is made up of 14 amino acids. Germline loops: CDR1 LGHNT, CDR2 FRNRAP. V lost 1 base, J lost 4 bases, and 11 bases lay in between. The CDR3 here is CASGLGTRTYEQYF. The CDR3 coding sequence is TGTGCTAGTGGTTTGGGCACTAGAACATACGAGCAGTACTTC.

Details on this clonotype: An end of the junction does not agree with germline; a read error may underlie this. The chain couples TRBV10-3 to TRBJ2-7; 7 bases are a match to TRBD2. This CDR3 comprises 13 residues. Germline lookup yields CDR1 ENHRY and CDR2 SYGVKD. The chain's CDR3 is CAITESGGYEQYF. CDR3 nucleotide sequence: TGTGCCATCACTGAGTCGGGGGGATACGAGCAGTACTTC.

A remark on this clonotype: This may be a read error: a much more frequent sequence differs by one nucleotide. This sequence joins TRBV6-1 and TRBJ2-7; D perhaps matches TRBD2 (5 bases). In germline, CDR1 is MNHNS, CDR2 SASEGT. The CDR3 totals 15 residues. CDR3 sequence (DNA): TGTACCAGCACCCGGGAAGGGTATTCGCGCTGCGAGCAGTACTTC. Translation: CTSTREGYSRCEQYF.

Comments on this clonotype: A single base separates this from a much larger clone, so it may be a read error. This chain links TRBV28 with TRBJ2-3; a weak D match, TRBD2 (5 bases). The V gene's germline CDR1 is MDHEN and CDR2 SYDVKM. The CDR3 is 11 amino acids. The germline V and J ends were trimmed by 4 bases and 14 bases, with 13 bases remaining between them. The CDR3 is CASSSGISPYF. The DNA of the CDR3 is TGTGCCAGCAGTTCCGGGATTAGCCCGTATTTT.

This clonotype appeared a single time. The conserved phenylalanine or tryptophan is not found at the CDR3 terminus, so this likely reflects a read error. The chain joins TRBV7-9 to TRBJ1-2; unclear D gene. The V gene lost 3 bases and the J gene lost 5 bases, with 10 bases spanning the gap. Germline-derived CDR1 and CDR2 are SEHNR and FQNEAQ (reference sequence). This CDR3 spans 13 amino acids. CDR3 protein: CASSFGSGYGYTI. The DNA of the CDR3 is TGTGCCAGCAGCTTCGGGTCAGGTTATGGCTACACCATC.

This clonotype was seen a handful of times. The germline gene is not matched at one end of the junction; a read error may be the cause. V is TRBV11-2 and J is TRBJ1-1, with a tentative D call TRBD1 (5 bases). This CDR3 contains 12 residues. From germline, CDR1 is SGHAT and CDR2 FQNNGV. CDR3 nucleotide sequence: TGTGCCAGCAACCAAGGGGTGACTGAAGCTTTATTT. The encoded protein is CASNQGVTEALF.

This clonotype was counted many times. The CDR3, as DNA: TGTGCCAGCAGCCAATTAACCGGGCCCAATCAGCCCCAGCATTTT. Amino acids: CASSQLTGPNQPQHF. V usage is TRBV4-2 and J usage is TRBJ1-5, with D unresolved. This CDR3 has 15 amino acids. Trimming removed 2 bases from V and 3 bases from J, with 11 bases in between. Germline V CDR1 and CDR2: LGHNA, YNFKEQ.

At least ten counts were recorded for this clonotype. The V call is TRBV28, the J call TRBJ2-4; D unresolved. CDR1 MDHEN and CDR2 SYDVKM come from the germline V gene. Trimming cost V 7 bases and J 6 bases, with 7 bases left between them. This CDR3 contains 11 residues. As DNA, the CDR3 is TGTGCCAGCACCCGAGGAAACATTCAGTACTTC. Translating gives CASTRGNIQYF.

The genes are TRBV5-1 and TRBJ2-7; 11 bases are shared with TRBD2. The ends lost 3 bases at V and 6 bases at J; junction bases unmatched: 8. Germline-derived CDR1 and CDR2 are SGHRS and YFSETQ. The CDR3 is made up of 15 amino acids. The CDR3 reads CASSCGTSGPIEQYF. The CDR3 bases are TGCGCCAGCAGCTGTGGGACTAGCGGCCCCATCGAGCAGTACTTC.

This clonotype is categorized as medium-sized (0.01 to 0.1%). The rearrangement joins TRBV6-5 to TRBJ1-5; TRBD1 matches 7 bases. This CDR3 contains 14 residues. In germline, CDR1 is MNHEY, CDR2 SVGAGI. Germline trimming cut 6 bases from V and 4 bases from J; bases unmatched to any gene: 6. The CDR3 protein is CASRKTGRNQPQHF. For the CDR3, the DNA is TGTGCCAGCAGAAAGACAGGGAGGAATCAGCCCCAGCATTTT.

About this clonotype itself: The germline gene is not matched at one end of the junction; a read error may be the cause. This chain uses TRBV28 with TRBJ2-5; D is perhaps TRBD1 (5 bases). The CDR3 runs 18 residues. Germline V gene data show CDR1 as MDHEN and CDR2 as SYDVKM. The CDR3 DNA is TGTGCCAGCAGTTTAGCCAGCCCTGTAGGGGCGATCCAAAAGACCCAGTACTTC. Amino acids: CASSLASPVGAIQKTQYF.

This clonotype turned up a few times. The chain is built from TRBV9 and TRBJ2-7, with 7 bases fitting TRBD2. The CDR3 spans 14 residues. V lost 2 bases and J lost 1; bases outside the gene matches: 3. CDR1 and CDR2 (germline): SGDLS, YYNGEE. The CDR3 sequence: CASSVSSGSYEQYF. CDR3 nucleotides: TGTGCCAGCAGCGTTTCTAGCGGTTCCTACGAGCAGTACTTC.

A note on this clonotype: The CDR3 carries no conserved terminal phenylalanine or tryptophan, so it likely arises from a read error. The chain combines TRBV11-2 with TRBJ2-3, with D tentatively TRBD2 (5 bases). The V end was cut by 9 bases, the J end by 8 bases, with 15 bases between. CDR3 length equals 12 residues. Germline loops: CDR1 SGHAT, CDR2 FQNNGV. Here the CDR3 reads CASSPWAGTQYY. The CDR3 nucleotides read TGTGCCAGTAGCCCCTGGGCGGGTACGCAGTATTAT.

Note on this clonotype: Given a much more abundant clone one base away, this may be a read error. The chain links TRBV5-1 to TRBJ2-1; no firm D call. From germline, CDR1 is SGHRS and CDR2 YFSETQ. V shed 3 bases and J shed 4 bases, with 11 bases lying between them. This CDR3 contains 14 residues. The CDR3 DNA reads as TGCGCCAGCAGCTGGCGCCGGTTGTACAATGAGCAGTTCTTC. Translated: CASSWRRLYNEQFF.

This clonotype was seen at least ten times. The V gene is TRBV10-3, the J gene TRBJ2-5; D is undetermined. CDR3 length equals 12 residues. Germline V CDR1 and CDR2: ENHRY, SYGVKD. V dropped 3 bases and J dropped 2 bases, with 4 bases sitting between them. Written as DNA, the CDR3 is TGTGCCATCAGTGACCAACAAGAGACCCAGTACTTC. Its translation is CAISDQQETQYF.

To note about this clonotype: Just one base apart from a much larger clone, this may be a read error. This chain links TRBV28 with TRBJ1-4, with TRBD1 identical over 10 bases. CDR3 length equals 14 residues. Germline V CDR1 and CDR2: MDHEN, SYDVKM. V was pared by 10 bases and J by 6 bases, with 8 bases of the junction left unmatched. For the CDR3, the DNA is TGTGCCAACAAGACCGGGACAGGGGATGAAAAACTGTTTTTT. Its translation is CANKTGTGDEKLFF.

This clonotype was recorded only once. The conserved phenylalanine or tryptophan is not found at the CDR3 terminus, so this likely reflects a read error. This chain joins TRBV12-3 or TRBV12-4 and TRBJ2-7; 11 bases are a match to TRBD2. This CDR3 contains 16 residues. Trimming at V came to 6 bases and at J to 1 base, leaving 8 bases not matched to a gene. The DNA for the CDR3 is TGTGCCAGCAGCTCCCTGACTAGCGGGGTTTCCTACGAGCAGTACCTC. Amino acid sequence: CASSSLTSGVSYEQYL.

For this clonotype: This may be a read error: a much more frequent sequence differs by one nucleotide. The V and J genes are TRBV30 and TRBJ2-2; maybe TRBD2 (5 bases). Germline CDR1 reads GTSNPN; CDR2 reads SVGIG (reference sequence). The CDR3 extends over 16 amino acids. DNA for the CDR3: TGTGCCTGGATGGTCGGGTCCCTAGCAAACACCGGGGAGCCGTTTTTT. This gives the protein CAWMVGSLANTGEPFF.

Concerning this clonotype itself: An end of the junction differs from the germline gene, which may be a read error. CDR3 protein: CACSDSTDMQYF. The DNA of the CDR3 is TGTGCCTGCTCGGATTCCACAGATATGCAGTATTTT. V usage is TRBV30 and J usage is TRBJ2-3; D is unresolved. This CDR3 has 12 amino acids. Per germline, CDR1 GTSNPN and CDR2 SVGIG (reference sequence).

The rearrangement links TRBV4-1 to TRBJ1-5, with D hard to call. Germline loops: CDR1 MGHRA, CDR2 YSYEKL. The CDR3 totals 19 residues. V shed 8 bases and J shed 0 bases, with 26 bases lying between them. CDR3 residues: CASWGELVEQDYSNQPQHF. In DNA, the CDR3 is TGCGCCAGCTGGGGAGAGTTAGTCGAGCAAGATTATAGCAATCAGCCCCAGCATTTT.

This rearrangement joins TRBV19 to TRBJ1-4; the match to TRBD1 covers 8 bases. Germline CDR1 reads LNHDA; CDR2 reads SQIVND (reference sequence). This CDR3 region has 14 residues. Germline trimming cut 4 bases from V and 8 bases from J; bases unmatched to any gene: 6. The DNA of the CDR3 is TGTGCCAGTAGTAATCCAGGGGGCGAAGAAAAACTGTTTTTT. Translating gives CASSNPGGEEKLFF. The full variable domain, rest sourced from reference TRBV19 and TRBJ1-4, is DGGITQSPKYLFRKEGQNVTLSCEQNLNHDAMYWYRQDPGQGLRLIYYSQIVNDFQKGDIAEGYSVSREKKESFPLTVTSAQKNPTAFYLCASSNPGGEEKLFFGSGTQLSVL.

This clonotype appeared many times. The chain uses TRBV6-1 and TRBJ2-3, with D possibly TRBD2 on 5 matching bases. Germline V gene lookup returns CDR1 MNHNS and CDR2 SASEGT. V was cut by 5 bases and J by 2 bases, with 17 bases left in between. The CDR3 has 16 residues. CDR3 in DNA: TGTGCCAGCAGTAAATACCGCCGCGGGCACACAGATACGCAGTATTTT. Translated: CASSKYRRGHTDTQYF.